This entry is about one TCR beta chain. Per the original data handling: Reference gene primer amplification gave estimated nucleated cell counts. Assay: immunoSEQ multiplex PCR; the TCRdb copy retains only in-frame clones and omits some. V and J calls and clone size are given by that table; D and trimming were obtained from the DNA. Of 250,000 to 350,000 clones in the sample, around 88% were seen once. The source of the sample is a study of blood T cell repertoires in COVID-19. Study details: Both acute and convalescent COVID-19 samples were obtained from the United States, Italy and Spain.

Germline loops: CDR1 MNHEY, CDR2 SVGAGI. Trimming at V came to 7 bases and at J to 4 bases, leaving 9 bases not matched to a gene. CDR3 size: 14 residues. The genes are TRBV6-5 and TRBJ2-7; TRBD1 matches 8 bases. Sequenced material: peripheral blood. The clonotype originates from a woman aged 25 to 39 who had recovered from COVID-19. CDR3 DNA: TGTGCCAGCATGGGAGGACAGGGAGGTTACGAGCAGTACTTC. It encodes CASMGGQGGYEQYF.